The subject of this entry is one T cell receptor (beta chain). Its antigen is not known. The source of the sample is a study of CXCR3-negative and CXCR3-positive naive CD8 T cells. General study points: Diversity was high in both naive subsets and much lower in memory cells. For CXCR3-positive naive cells, TRB CDR3s were more hydrophobic than those of CXCR3-negative naive cells.

This CDR3 is built from 11 residues. Germline V gene lookup returns CDR1 SGHAT and CDR2 FQNNGV. Carrying UMI labels, the TRB cDNA libraries were prepared through 5' RACE. TCRdb reanalyzed the 5' RACE reads, giving one entry per CDR3 protein sequence and no DNA. The specimen's table records 6,500 to 10,000 distinct CDR3 sequences. The sequencing sample was made of naive CXCR3+ CD8+ T cells from blood. Subset meaning: CD45RO-CCR7+CD27+CD95- naive CD8+ T cells expressing CXCR3 (TNR3+). The chain has TRBV11-2 and TRBJ2-7. This receptor was obtained from a human donor in good health. Some clones in this sample may be carry-over from other donors' samples. CDR3 region: CASSDAYEQYF.